This TCR beta chain was sequenced in a study of T cells after yellow fever vaccination (dated by TCRdb to between 2018 and 2020). Regarding the research as a whole: The SMART-Seq v4 Ultra Low Input RNA kit was used to prepare libraries from fractions with low cell numbers. Blood samples were taken at several timepoints before and after primary and secondary immunization, and bulk PBMC replicates and cell subsets were isolated. Bulk TCR alpha and beta repertoires were sequenced longitudinally to track T-cell clones before and after primary and booster YFV17D yellow fever vaccination. Two healthy male donors made up the cohort, one aged 18 to 29 years and the other aged 30 to 40 years. The research as a whole found: Because abundant contaminating clonotypes from the bulk population could be contained in FACS-sorted repertoires, computational filtering was required. Most clones expanded after primary vaccination were re-detected after the booster (about 96% of CD4 and roughly 85% of CD8), suggesting broad memory maintenance. A small fraction of clonotypes appeared in both the CD4 and CD8 compartments, likely as a result of convergent recombination. The secondary T-cell response was weaker than the primary response but faster, peaking on day 5 instead of day 15. Because the study included only two donors, the extent to which the findings can be generalized is limited.

A note on this clonotype: Its binding antigen is unknown. Base-call qualities are not available, and no considerably larger clone is one nucleotide away.

This specimen's treatment or condition label, per the study, means: live attenuated yellow fever vaccine strain. At every blood-draw timepoint, two biological replicates of bulk PBMCs were collected. A standard Ficoll-Paque protocol was used to isolate PBMCs from peripheral blood. RNA was extracted with TriZol from bulk PBMCs, CD4 and CD8 fractions, and dextramer-positive and dextramer-negative fractions. Synthesis of TCR cDNA relied on 5'RACE template switching, a step that introduced a universal primer site along with unique molecular identifiers. Priming for cDNA synthesis came from both the TCR alpha and TCR beta constant segments. Library amplification used two PCR steps, and the second PCR step added sample barcodes and sequencing adapters. Sequencing of the libraries was done on either Illumina HiSeq 2500 (2x100 bp) or NovaSeq (2x150 bp). The authors' pipeline ran thus. Reads were demultiplexed and collapsed into UMI consensus sequences with MIGEC, and V(D)J alignment was performed with MiXCR. Using edgeR on replicate PBMC samples, clonotypes were called vaccine-responding if FDR was below 0.01 and the log2 fold change was above 5 up to day 15. Each bulk clonotype was labeled CD4 or CD8 based on which sequenced repertoire, CD4 or CD8, contained the clonotype at higher abundance. Using fastp at Q25 and MiXCR, TCRdb reprocessed the public reads and kept productive beta chains. Every distinct CDR3 protein forms one entry, paired with its most common genes and DNA. None of the V and J calls come from the authors' own analysis; TCRdb made them. In this sample the table shows fewer than 450,000 distinct CDR3 sequences, around 10% of which occur a single time. The ten top clones hold around 18% of the sample.

V loses 6 bases, J loses 7 bases, and the germline ends lie 22 bases apart. From the cysteine up to the phenylalanine, the CDR3 has a length of 15 residues. Only the CDR3 DNA stays, 45 bases, in frame from base 1. Looking up the germline V gene (reference sequence) yields CDR1 DFQATT and CDR2 SNEGSKA. This TCR came from a man aged 18 to 29 who received the YFV17D yellow fever vaccine. This specimen was PBMCs, taken on the day of the first yellow fever vaccination. The chain joins TRBV20-1 to TRBJ2-1; the D gene cannot be resolved beyond TRBD1 or TRBD2, each matching 5 bases. The CDR3 loop reads CSATSGLPMGNEQFF. The DNA sequence is TGCAGTGCCACATCGGGGCTCCCGATGGGTAATGAGCAGTTCTTC.